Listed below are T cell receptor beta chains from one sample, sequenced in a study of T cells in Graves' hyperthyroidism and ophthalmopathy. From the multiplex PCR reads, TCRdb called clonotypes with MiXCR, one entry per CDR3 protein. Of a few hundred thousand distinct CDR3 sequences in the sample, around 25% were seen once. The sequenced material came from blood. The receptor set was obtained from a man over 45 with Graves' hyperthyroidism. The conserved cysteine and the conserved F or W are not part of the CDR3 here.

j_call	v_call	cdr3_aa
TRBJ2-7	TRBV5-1	ASRLAENSYEQY
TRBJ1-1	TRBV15	ATSARDRGVTEAF
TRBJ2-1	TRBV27	ASSLNGRAFGYNEQF
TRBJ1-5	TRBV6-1	ASSENWDSKYQPQH
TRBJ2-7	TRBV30	AWSGINSYEQY
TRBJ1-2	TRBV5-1	ASSAGFPGYT
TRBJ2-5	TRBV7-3	ASSLSGPGETQY
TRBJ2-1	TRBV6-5	ASSYRTSGSYNEQF
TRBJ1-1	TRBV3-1	ASSPPPVGMFMNTEAF
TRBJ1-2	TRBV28	ASIGGDDYGYT
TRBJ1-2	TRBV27	ASSGQEHYGYT
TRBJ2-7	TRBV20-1	SARDGVWGSAYEQY
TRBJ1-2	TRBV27	ASSSAGTGGKKDYGYT
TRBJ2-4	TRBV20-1	SAFGLLNIQY
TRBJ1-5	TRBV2	ASSDATGYQPQH
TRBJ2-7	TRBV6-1	ASSEGDEQY
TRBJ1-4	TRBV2	ASRDRPNEKLF
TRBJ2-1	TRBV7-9	ASSTLESFTYNEQF
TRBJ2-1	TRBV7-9	ASSQQGPDSEQF
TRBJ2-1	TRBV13	ASSLGGIFNEQF
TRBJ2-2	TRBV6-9	ASSYRTSGTANTGELF
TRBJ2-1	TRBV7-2	ASSAFTSGGPSYNEQF
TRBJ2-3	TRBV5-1	ASGRTDTQY
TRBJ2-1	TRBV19	ASTPGLAKKVPYNEQF
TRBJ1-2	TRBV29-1	SVAGGYGYT
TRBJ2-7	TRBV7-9	ASRPDRAHEQY
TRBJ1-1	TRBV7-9	ASRGKVNTEAF
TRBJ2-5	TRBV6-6	ASSYSLAGGPQETQY
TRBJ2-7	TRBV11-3	ASSHRTGRGSEQY
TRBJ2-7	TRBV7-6	ASSLGTGRWGEQY
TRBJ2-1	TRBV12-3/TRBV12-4	ASSLSLRDEQF
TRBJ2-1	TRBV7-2	ASTTKRNEQF
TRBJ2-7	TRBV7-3	ASSPTGGSEQY